A single sample gave rise to the 11 T cell receptor beta chains below, sequenced in a study of blood T cell repertoires in COVID-19. The data were produced by immunoSEQ multiplex PCR, yet TCRdb's version contains in-frame clones alone and is incomplete. The sample includes under 200,000 clones, 70% to 90% seen only once; the top ten take roughly 6%. Sequencing was performed on peripheral blood. The receptors here all came from a man aged 40-50 years with active or convalescent COVID-19.

This sequence joins TRBV19 and TRBJ2-7, with D possibly being TRBD1 (5 bases). The germline V and J ends were trimmed by 0 bases and 2 bases, with 11 bases remaining between them. Germline lookup yields CDR1 LNHDA and CDR2 SQIVND (reference sequence). The CDR3 is made up of 15 amino acids. CDR3 region: CASSIEAGPTYEQYF. CDR3 nucleotide sequence: TGTGCCAGTAGTATAGAAGCAGGGCCTACCTACGAGCAGTACTTC.

The V gene is TRBV28, the J gene TRBJ2-5; TRBD1 agrees at 10 bases. J was trimmed by 7 bases and V by 5 bases; bases with no gene match: 13. The CDR3 covers 16 residues. CDR1 is MDHEN, CDR2 SYDVKM, per germline. The CDR3 spells CASSPTGTGDSGTQYF. DNA of the CDR3: TGTGCCAGCAGTCCCACCGGGACAGGGGATTCAGGGACCCAGTACTTC. Together with reference TRBV28 and TRBJ2-5, the CDR3 gives the full variable domain: DVKVTQSSRYLVKRTGEKVFLECVQDMDHENMFWYRQDPGLGLRLIYFSYDVKMKEKGDIPEGYSVSREKKERFSLILESASTNQTSMYLCASSPTGTGDSGTQYFGPGTRLLVL.

The chain is built from TRBV6-2 or TRBV6-3 and TRBJ1-3; no definite D call. The CDR3 is made up of 15 amino acids. V was pared by 0 bases and J by 4 bases, with 10 bases between. The germline gives CDR1 MNHEY, CDR2 SVGEGT. In DNA, the CDR3 is TGTGCCAGCAGTTACTCTTCCGGGTCCGGAAACACCATATATTTT. Residues: CASSYSSGSGNTIYF.

J is TRBJ2-3 and V is TRBV29-1; no clear D. The length of the CDR3 is 14 residues. Germline lookup yields CDR1 SQVTM and CDR2 ANQGSEA. Trimming pared 7 bases from V and 0 bases from J, leaving 14 bases between. CDR3 in amino acids: CSAQVGLSTDTQYF. The DNA of the CDR3 is TGCAGCGCCCAAGTGGGCTTAAGCACAGATACGCAGTATTTT.

This clone came up once. The rearrangement joins TRBV7-9 to TRBJ2-2, with D possibly being TRBD2 (6 bases). The length of the CDR3 is 17 residues. Deletions cut 4 bases from V and 1 base from J, with 16 bases between. The germline V gene encodes CDR1 SEHNR and CDR2 FQNEAQ (reference sequence). Written as DNA, the CDR3 is TGTGCCAGCAGCTCAACCGGGGGAAGCGGGAACACCGGGGAGCTGTTTTTT. Its translation: CASSSTGGSGNTGELFF.

The chain is built from TRBV7-2 and TRBJ1-4, with D maybe TRBD1 (6 bases). This CDR3 has 16 amino acids. The V end lost 1 base, the J end lost 7 bases, and 16 bases lay between the germline ends. Germline CDR1 and CDR2: SGHTA and FQGNSA. The CDR3 bases are TGTGCCAGCAGCTTAGGCGGGGGGGCAGGTGGTGAAAAACTGTTTTTT. This sequence encodes CASSLGGGAGGEKLFF.

The chain is built from TRBV7-9 and TRBJ2-3; tentative D call: TRBD1 (6 bases). Looked up from germline, CDR1 is SEHNR and CDR2 is FQNEAQ (reference sequence). The V and J ends lost 4 bases and 1 base respectively, with 12 bases between them. The CDR3 length is 15 residues. For the CDR3, the DNA is TGTGCCAGCAGCTCAGCAGGGGCTGGCACAGATACGCAGTATTTT. This encodes CASSSAGAGTDTQYF.

This clone has just a few counts. The chain recombines TRBV7-2 with TRBJ1-4, with no clear D. Germline V gene data show CDR1 as SGHTA and CDR2 as FQGNSA. This CDR3 is built from 13 residues. V shed 2 bases and J shed 13 bases, with 14 bases lying between them. As DNA, the CDR3 is TGTGCCAGCAGCTTAAGAGCGTATGTTGGACTGTTTTTT. Translated: CASSLRAYVGLFF.

CDR3 sequence: CASSNDRMNTEAFF. In DNA form, the CDR3 reads TGTGCCAGTAGTAATGACAGGATGAACACTGAAGCTTTCTTT. This chain connects TRBV19 to TRBJ1-1, with a possible D match to TRBD1 (6 bases). The CDR3 runs 14 residues. The germline gives CDR1 LNHDA, CDR2 SQIVND (reference sequence). The V and J ends lost 4 bases and 0 bases respectively, with 9 bases between them.

This chain uses TRBV27 with TRBJ1-5, with no clear D. This CDR3 spans 15 amino acids. Germline V lookup: CDR1 MNHEY, CDR2 SMNVEV (reference sequence). The V end lost 6 bases, the J end lost 3 bases, and 15 bases lay between the germline ends. CDR3 protein: CASRYSLRDNQPQHF. The CDR3 DNA reads as TGTGCCAGCAGGTACAGCCTGAGGGACAATCAGCCCCAGCATTTT.

The chain uses TRBV5-8 and TRBJ1-4; 8 bases line up with TRBD1. Germline V lookup: CDR1 SGHTS, CDR2 YDEGEE. This CDR3 contains 19 residues. With 4 bases clipped from V and 5 bases from J, the junction kept 19 bases outside the gene matches. Here the CDR3 reads CASSHTLTGVNDINEKLFF. CDR3 nucleotide sequence: TGTGCCAGCAGCCACACATTGACAGGGGTAAACGACATCAATGAAAAACTGTTTTTT.